Below, 10 T cell receptor beta chains from the same sample are listed, as sequenced in a study of T-cell memory formation after mild COVID-19. In TCRdb, the 5' RACE reads were re-called with MiXCR into one record per CDR3 protein. This sample has fewer than 400,000 distinct CDR3 sequences, with roughly 13% found just once. Material: PBMCs or a T cell subset sorted from them (not recorded which). The receptor source for this set is a man younger than 35 who had mild COVID-19 (a few samples of this study predate the infection). Cell type and time point are not known.

This clonotype appeared many times. V and J are TRBV6-6 and TRBJ2-3, with 10 bases fitting TRBD2. The germline CDR1 and CDR2 sequences are MNHNY and SVGAGI (reference sequence). The CDR3 is made up of 14 amino acids. With 6 bases clipped from V and 5 bases from J, the junction kept 5 bases outside the gene matches. The CDR3: CASRSGGAGDTQYF. CDR3 coding DNA: TGTGCCAGCAGGAGCGGGGGGGCGGGAGATACGCAGTATTTT.

The sample holds many counts of this clonotype. This rearrangement joins TRBV7-2 to TRBJ2-4, with 8 bases aligning to TRBD2. The CDR3 sequence is 17 residues long. V lost 1 base to trimming and J lost 2 bases; unmatched junction nucleotides: 7. Germline V gives CDR1 SGHTA, CDR2 FQGNSA. The CDR3 spells CASSLGAGGRSKNIQYF. The CDR3 DNA reads TGTGCCAGCAGCTTAGGGGCGGGGGGAAGGTCCAAAAACATTCAGTACTTC.

This clonotype occurred a few times. This chain joins TRBV15 and TRBJ1-5, with unresolved D. CDR1 is LNHNV and CDR2 is YYDKDF in the germline V gene (reference sequence). This CDR3 has 14 residues. The V and J ends lost 0 bases and 9 bases respectively, with 12 bases between them. The CDR3 DNA follows: TGTGCCACCAGCAGAGACCTCCTCTCTGGGCCCCAGCATTTT. It encodes CATSRDLLSGPQHF.

This clonotype was detected ten times or more. This chain uses TRBV5-1 with TRBJ2-7, with TRBD1 identical over 9 bases. This CDR3 region has 15 residues. V was pared by 4 bases and J by 2 bases, with 7 bases of the junction left unmatched. In germline, CDR1 is SGHRS, CDR2 YFSETQ. The CDR3 protein is CASSARQGEAYEQYF. DNA for the CDR3: TGCGCCAGCAGCGCCCGACAGGGGGAGGCCTACGAGCAGTACTTC.

This clonotype was seen a handful of times. The J gene is TRBJ2-6, the V gene TRBV20-1; no reliable D call. Germline CDR1 DFQATT, CDR2 SNEGSKA (reference sequence). This CDR3 contains 15 residues. V lost 6 bases, J lost 0 bases, and 12 bases lay in between. CDR3 DNA sequence: TGCAGTGCCCCCCCCGGGTACTCTGGGGCCAACGTCCTGACTTTC. Amino acids: CSAPPGYSGANVLTF.

This clonotype was seen a handful of times. The rearrangement joins TRBV20-1 to TRBJ2-3; D is unresolved. The germline CDR1 and CDR2 sequences are DFQATT and SNEGSKA (reference sequence). V lost 4 bases, J lost 6 bases, and 11 bases lay in between. There are 12 residues in the CDR3. The CDR3 DNA is TGCAGTGCTACACCGAATACGGATACGCAGTATTTT. Translating it yields CSATPNTDTQYF.

The CDR3 nucleotides read TGCGCCAGCAGCCAAGAGGGACAGGGGGCGGTAAAACTGTTTTTT. Residues: CASSQEGQGAVKLFF. The chain recombines TRBV4-3 with TRBJ1-4; 12 bases fit TRBD1. The CDR3 is 15 amino acids. V shed 0 bases and J 10 bases; nucleotides not matched to a gene: 3. The germline gives CDR1 LGHNA, CDR2 YSLEER.

This clonotype was counted a few times. This CDR3 is CASSQGMFGVSKNIQYF. CDR3 nucleotides: TGCGCCAGCAGCCAGGGGATGTTTGGAGTAAGCAAAAACATTCAGTACTTC. The gene calls are TRBV4-1 and TRBJ2-4; no clear D gene. The ends were cut back, 3 bases at V and 3 bases at J, with 18 bases in the middle. The length of the CDR3 is 17 residues. Per germline, CDR1 MGHRA and CDR2 YSYEKL.

The rearrangement uses TRBV6-2 or TRBV6-3 and TRBJ2-1, with 15 bases that match TRBD2. Looked up from germline, CDR1 is MNHEY and CDR2 is SVGEGT. This CDR3 has 15 residues. J was trimmed by 12 bases and V by 6 bases; bases with no gene match: 9. Here the CDR3 reads CASRRAGTSGGLQFF. In DNA, the CDR3 is TGTGCCAGCAGACGCGCCGGGACTAGCGGGGGGCTGCAGTTCTTC.

There are a few counts of this clonotype. This chain links TRBV3-1 with TRBJ2-7; tentative D call: TRBD1 (6 bases). Trimming stripped 3 bases from V and 4 bases from J, with 10 bases between. Germline V CDR1 and CDR2: LGHDT, YNNKEL (reference sequence). This CDR3 contains 13 residues. CDR3 DNA: TGTGCCAGCAGCCAGGCAGGGGATTACGAGCAGTACGTC. Protein: CASSQAGDYEQYV.